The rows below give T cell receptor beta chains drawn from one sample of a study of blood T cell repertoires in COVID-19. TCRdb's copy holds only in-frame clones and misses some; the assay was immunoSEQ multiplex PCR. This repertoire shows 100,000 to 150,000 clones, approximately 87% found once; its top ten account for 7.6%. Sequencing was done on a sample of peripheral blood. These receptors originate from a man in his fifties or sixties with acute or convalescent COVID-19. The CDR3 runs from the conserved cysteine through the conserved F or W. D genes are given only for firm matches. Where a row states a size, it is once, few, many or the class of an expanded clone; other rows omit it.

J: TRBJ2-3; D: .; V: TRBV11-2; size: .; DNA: TGTGCCAGCAGCCCCCCGCGGCGGGTGTTCGGGACAGATACGCAGTATTTT; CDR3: CASSPPRRVFGTDTQYF
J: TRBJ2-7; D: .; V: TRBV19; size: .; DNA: TGTGCCAGTAGTAGGGCTAAACAGGGAGCCTACGAGCAGTACTTC; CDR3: CASSRAKQGAYEQYF
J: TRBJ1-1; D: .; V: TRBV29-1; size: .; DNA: TGCAGCGTTGGCCGCCAGCCTGCGGACACTGAAGCTTTCTTT; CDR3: CSVGRQPADTEAFF
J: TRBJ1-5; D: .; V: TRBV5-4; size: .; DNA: TGTGCCAGCAGCCGGGACATTAATCAGCCCCAGCATTTT; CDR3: CASSRDINQPQHF
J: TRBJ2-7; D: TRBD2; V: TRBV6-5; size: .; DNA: TGTGCCAGCAGAAGGATCGGGACTATGGGTCACGAGCAGTACTTC; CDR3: CASRRIGTMGHEQYF
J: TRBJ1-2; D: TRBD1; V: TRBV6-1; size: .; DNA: TGTGCCAGCAGTGAGAGACAGGGGCTTGGCTACACCTTC; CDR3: CASSERQGLGYTF
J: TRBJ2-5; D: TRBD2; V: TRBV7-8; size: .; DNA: TGTGCCAGCAGCTCAGGACTAGCGGGAACGCAAGAGACCCAGTACTTC; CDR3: CASSSGLAGTQETQYF
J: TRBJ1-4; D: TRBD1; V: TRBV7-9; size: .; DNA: TGTGCCAGCAGCTTGGGACAGGGTAATGAAAAACTGTTTTTT; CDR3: CASSLGQGNEKLFF
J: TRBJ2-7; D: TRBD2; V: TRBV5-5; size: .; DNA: TGTGCCAGCAGCTTCGGGACTAGCGGGCCCTACGAGCAGTACTTC; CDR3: CASSFGTSGPYEQYF
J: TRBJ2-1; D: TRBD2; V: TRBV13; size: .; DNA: TGTGCCAGCAGCCACCACCCGAGAAGTAGCGGGAGGGCCTTGAATGAGCAGTTCTTC; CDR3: CASSHHPRSSGRALNEQFF
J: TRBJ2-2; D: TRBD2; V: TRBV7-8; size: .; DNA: TGTGCCAGCAGCTCCCTAGCGGGAGGGAGCGGGGAGCTGTTTTTT; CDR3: CASSSLAGGSGELFF
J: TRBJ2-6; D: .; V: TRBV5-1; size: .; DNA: TGCGCCAGCAGCCTAGCTAGCTCTGGGGCCAACGTCCTGACTTTC; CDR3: CASSLASSGANVLTF
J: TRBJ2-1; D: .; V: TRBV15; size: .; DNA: TGTGCCACCAGGGTAAGAGGTTTGTTTGTTGTCAATGAGCAGTTCTTC; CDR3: CATRVRGLFVVNEQFF
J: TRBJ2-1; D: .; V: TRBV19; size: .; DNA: TGTGCCAGTAGTACCCCCGACAGCGGGTTCTCCTACAATGAGCAGTTCTTC; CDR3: CASSTPDSGFSYNEQFF
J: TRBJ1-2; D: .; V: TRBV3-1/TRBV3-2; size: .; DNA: TGTGCCAGCAGCCGAGCTGGCTACACCTTC; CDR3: CASSRAGYTF
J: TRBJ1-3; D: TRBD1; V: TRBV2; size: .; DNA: TGTGCCAGCAGAGGACAGGTGAACACCATATATTTT; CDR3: CASRGQVNTIYF
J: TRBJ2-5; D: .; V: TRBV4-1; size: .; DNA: TGCGCCAGCAGCCAAGATAATAACTTGCCACGCGAAGAGACCCAGTACTTC; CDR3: CASSQDNNLPREETQYF
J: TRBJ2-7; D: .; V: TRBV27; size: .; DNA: TGTGCCAGCAGTTGGTCCCGAGGAAGTCACTACGAGCAGTACTTC; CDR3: CASSWSRGSHYEQYF
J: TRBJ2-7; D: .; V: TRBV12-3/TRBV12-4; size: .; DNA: TGTGCCAGCAGCCTCGGACAGCCCGAGCAGTACTTC; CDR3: CASSLGQPEQYF
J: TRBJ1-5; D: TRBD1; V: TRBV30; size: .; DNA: TGTGCCTGGAGTGTCTGGGACAGCAACAATCAGCCCCAGCATTTT; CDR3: CAWSVWDSNNQPQHF
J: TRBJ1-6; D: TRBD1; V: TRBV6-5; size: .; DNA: TGTGCCAGCAGCTTGACAGGGACGTTCTCACCCCTCCACTTT; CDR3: CASSLTGTFSPLHF
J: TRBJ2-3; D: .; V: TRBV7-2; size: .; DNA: TGTGCCAGCAGCTTAATTGGGCGACGGGACACAGATACGCAGTATTTT; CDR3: CASSLIGRRDTDTQYF
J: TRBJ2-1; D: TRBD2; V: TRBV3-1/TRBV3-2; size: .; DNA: TGTGCCACCGCGGCCGGGTACGGGAGGGCCGCTGAGCAGTTCTTC; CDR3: CATAAGYGRAAEQFF
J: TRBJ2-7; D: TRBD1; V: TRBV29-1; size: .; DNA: TGCAGCGTTGAACTAACCGGGACAGCAGACTACGAGCAGTACTTC; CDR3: CSVELTGTADYEQYF
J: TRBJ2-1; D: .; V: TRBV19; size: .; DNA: TGTGCCAGTACGGGTCCGACCTACAATGAGCAGTTCTTC; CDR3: CASTGPTYNEQFF
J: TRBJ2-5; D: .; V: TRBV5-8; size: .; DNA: TGTGCCAGCAGCTTGGTATTTAGCGGACAAGAGACCCAGTACTTC; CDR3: CASSLVFSGQETQYF
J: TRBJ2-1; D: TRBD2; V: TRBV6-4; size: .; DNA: TGTGCCAGCTCGACTAGCGGGAGCTCCTACAATGAGCAGTTCTTC; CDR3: CASSTSGSSYNEQFF
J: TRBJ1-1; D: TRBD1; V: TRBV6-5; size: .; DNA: TGTGCCAGCAGTAACACCGGGACAGGACGCACTGAAGCTTTCTTT; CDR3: CASSNTGTGRTEAFF
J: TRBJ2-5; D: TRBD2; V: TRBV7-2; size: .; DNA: TGTGCCAGCACCCTTAGTGGGACTAGCGGGAGGGGGGGCGAGACCCAGTACTTC; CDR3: CASTLSGTSGRGGETQYF
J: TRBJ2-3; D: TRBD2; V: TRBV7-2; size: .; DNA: TGTGCCAGCAGCCCCCGGACTAGCGGGAATGGGGATACGCAGTATTTT; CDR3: CASSPRTSGNGDTQYF
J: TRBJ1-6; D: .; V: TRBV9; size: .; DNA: TGTGCCAGCAGCGTCAGTCCCTCCTATAATTCACCCCTCCACTTT; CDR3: CASSVSPSYNSPLHF
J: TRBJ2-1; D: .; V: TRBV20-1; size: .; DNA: TGCAGTGCGTTCGTGAATGAGCAGTTCTTC; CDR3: CSAFVNEQFF
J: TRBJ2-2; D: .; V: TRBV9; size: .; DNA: TGTGCCAGCAGCGTAAAGGGCCAGGGGCGGGCCGGGGAGCTGTTTTTT; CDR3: CASSVKGQGRAGELFF
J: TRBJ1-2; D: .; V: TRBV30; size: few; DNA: TGTGCCTGGAGAACCCAATTCTTGGGCGGCTACACCTTC; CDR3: CAWRTQFLGGYTF
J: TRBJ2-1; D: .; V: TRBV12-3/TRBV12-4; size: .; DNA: TGTGCCAGCAGTTTATTAAGCGGAGAGCAGTTCTTC; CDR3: CASSLLSGEQFF